The 32 T cell receptor beta chains given below trace back to one sample, sequenced in a study of shared clonotypes between healthy human individuals. The table came from immunoSEQ multiplex PCR; TCRdb's copy has only in-frame clones and leaves some out. The data show roughly 2,500,000 clones, roughly 93% seen once. Input material: naive CD4+ T cells from PBMCs. Documented subset: CD45RA+ positively selected. The source is a man between 18 and 29 years old in good health. Some clones in this sample may be carry-over from other donors' samples.

The V gene is TRBV10-3, the J gene TRBJ2-5, with unresolved D. The CDR3 contains 12 residues. Germline CDR1 reads ENHRY; CDR2 reads SYGVKD. V was trimmed by 4 bases and J by 9 bases, leaving 12 bases between them. The CDR3 sequence: CAISAPPGAQYF. CDR3 DNA: TGTGCCATCAGTGCCCCACCTGGGGCCCAGTACTTC.

The CDR3 bases are TGTGCCAGCAGTTACCGAGACACCACTTACTATGGCTACACCTTC. Its translation is CASSYRDTTYYGYTF. The chain couples TRBV28 to TRBJ1-2; D is ambiguous. This CDR3 is 15 amino acids long. The germline gives CDR1 MDHEN, CDR2 SYDVKM. V lost 4 bases and J lost 3, with 15 bases in between.

J is TRBJ2-2 and V is TRBV5-1, with TRBD1 matching 8 bases. The CDR3 has 20 residues. CDR1 is SGHRS and CDR2 is YFSETQ in the germline V gene. J gave up 2 bases and V 4 bases, and 19 bases lay outside the gene matches. The CDR3 sequence: CASSVGAGSRGQLNTGELFF. The CDR3 DNA is TGCGCCAGCAGCGTGGGTGCGGGGAGCAGGGGGCAACTAAACACCGGGGAGCTGTTTTTT.

The chain employs TRBV27 and TRBJ2-5, with 12 nucleotides matching TRBD2. Germline values: CDR1 MNHEY, CDR2 SMNVEV (reference sequence). V was clipped by 0 bases and J by 4 bases; unmatched bases: 3. This CDR3 region has 16 residues. The CDR3 loop reads CASSLSTSGSRETQYF. The CDR3, as DNA: TGTGCCAGCAGTTTATCGACTAGCGGGAGTAGAGAGACCCAGTACTTC.

Turning to this clone: Other DNA sequences from this sample encode an identical CDR3 as well. J is TRBJ2-3 and V is TRBV7-3; 7 nucleotides match TRBD2. Germline V lookup: CDR1 SGHTA, CDR2 FQGTGA. V was clipped by 2 bases and J by 3 bases; unmatched bases: 5. The CDR3 runs 15 residues. The DNA for the CDR3 is TGTGCCAGCAGCTTAGGGCTAGCGGTAACAGATACGCAGTATTTT. Translation gives CASSLGLAVTDTQYF.

This chain uses TRBV2 with TRBJ1-5, with a possible D match to TRBD1 (6 bases). Germline loops: CDR1 SNHLY, CDR2 FYNNEI. Between the trimmed V and J ends, which lost 4 bases and 3 bases, there was a span of 16 bases. This CDR3 has 16 amino acids. The CDR3 sequence: CASSVGWGASNQPQHF. The CDR3 nucleotides read TGTGCCAGCAGTGTTGGGTGGGGGGCATCCAATCAGCCCCAGCATTTT.

The chain combines TRBV7-9 with TRBJ2-7; tentative D call: TRBD1 (5 bases). V dropped 1 base and J dropped 6 bases, with 13 bases sitting between them. Germline V gives CDR1 SEHNR, CDR2 FQNEAQ (reference sequence). This CDR3 is 14 amino acids long. CDR3 protein: CASSLGAGKGEQYF. CDR3 nucleotide sequence: TGTGCCAGCAGCTTAGGGGCAGGGAAGGGCGAGCAGTACTTC.

The V call is TRBV28, the J call TRBJ1-2, with D maybe TRBD1 (5 bases). V was shortened by 6 bases and J by 2 bases, with 10 bases between the two germline ends. Germline V CDR1 and CDR2: MDHEN, SYDVKM. The CDR3 is made up of 13 amino acids. Here the CDR3 DNA reads TGTGCCAGCAGCTTCAGGGAGAACTATGGCTACACCTTC. It codes for CASSFRENYGYTF.

The chain carries TRBV7-3 and TRBJ2-1, with D possibly being TRBD1 (6 bases). In germline, CDR1 is SGHTA, CDR2 FQGTGA. The CDR3 is 14 residues long. V dropped 4 bases and J dropped 9 bases, with 16 bases sitting between them. The CDR3 DNA is TGTGCCAGCAGCTCCCAGGGCAGGGGCGGTGAGCAGTTCTTC. This encodes CASSSQGRGGEQFF.

The chain joins TRBV9 to TRBJ2-3, with 10 bases lining up with TRBD2. V shed 6 bases, J shed 4 bases, and the junction held 5 bases outside the gene matches. The CDR3 extends over 14 amino acids. Germline V gene lookup returns CDR1 SGDLS and CDR2 YYNGEE. CDR3 in DNA: TGTGCCAGCACACCGGGACTAGCGTCAGATACGCAGTATTTT. It yields the protein CASTPGLASDTQYF.

This rearrangement joins TRBV7-3 to TRBJ2-2; 9 bases are shared with TRBD2. Looked up from germline, CDR1 is SGHTA and CDR2 is FQGTGA. The V gene end was trimmed by 3 bases and the J gene end by 5 bases; junction bases not matched to a gene: 4. The CDR3 sequence is 15 residues long. CDR3 sequence reads: CASSFSGRWTGELFF. CDR3 DNA: TGTGCCAGCAGCTTTAGCGGGAGATGGACCGGGGAGCTGTTTTTT.

The J gene is TRBJ1-3, the V gene TRBV4-1; D gene unclear. The CDR3 loop spans 15 amino acids. Germline assignment: CDR1 MGHRA and CDR2 YSYEKL. V was shortened by 0 bases and J by 5 bases, with 11 bases between the two germline ends. CDR3 coding DNA: TGCGCCAGCAGCCAAGAACGACAAGCCCGAAACACCATATATTTT. This sequence encodes CASSQERQARNTIYF.

This clone was detected only once. The J gene is TRBJ1-5, the V gene TRBV19; 9 nucleotides align to TRBD1. Germline V lookup: CDR1 LNHDA, CDR2 SQIVND (reference sequence). The CDR3 length is 16 residues. V gave up 4 bases and J gave up 2 bases; unmatched junction bases: 6. CDR3 region: CASSTTGGWGNQPQHF. The CDR3 DNA is TGTGCCAGTAGTACTACAGGGGGCTGGGGCAATCAGCCCCAGCATTTT.

V gene TRBV25-1 combines with J gene TRBJ2-1; possibly TRBD1 for D (5 bases). CDR1 and CDR2 (germline): MGHDK, SYGVNS. V gave up 4 bases and J gave up 5 bases, with 9 bases separating them. The CDR3 extends over 13 amino acids. CDR3 sequence: CASSGRQNNEQFF. The DNA for the CDR3 is TGTGCCAGCAGTGGCAGACAGAACAATGAGCAGTTCTTC.

Regarding this clone: The sample has other DNA sequences that encode this CDR3 too. V usage is TRBV9 and J usage is TRBJ2-1, with 7 bases identical to TRBD1. V lost 4 bases to trimming and J lost 0 bases; unmatched junction nucleotides: 4. This CDR3 is 15 amino acids long. In germline, CDR1 is SGDLS, CDR2 YYNGEE. CDR3 sequence: CASSSGGSSYNEQFF. The CDR3 nucleotides read TGTGCCAGCAGCTCAGGGGGAAGCTCCTACAATGAGCAGTTCTTC. Full variable domain (rest looked up from reference TRBV9 and TRBJ2-1): DSGVTQTPKHLITATGQRVTLRCSPRSGDLSVYWYQQSLDQGLQFLIQYYNGEERAKGNILERFSAQQFPDLHSELNLSSLELGDSALYFCASSSGGSSYNEQFFGPGTRLTVL.

As regards this clone: Different DNA sequences within this sample yield the same CDR3. This chain uses TRBV9 with TRBJ2-5; 10 bases are shared with TRBD2. CDR1 is SGDLS, CDR2 YYNGEE, per germline. CDR3 length: 13 residues. Trimming removed 3 bases from V and 5 bases from J; junction bases left unmatched: 1. The CDR3 DNA is TGTGCCAGCAGCGCGACTAGCGGGGAGACCCAGTACTTC. Translated, it gives CASSATSGETQYF.

For this clone: The identical CDR3 is also encoded by other nucleotide sequences in the sample. The chain uses TRBV11-3 and TRBJ2-7, with 9 bases matching TRBD1. The length of the CDR3 is 15 residues. The germline CDR1 and CDR2 sequences are SGHNT and YENEEA. Trimming at V came to 2 bases and at J to 2 bases, leaving 4 bases not matched to a gene. CDR3 sequence reads: CASSLRGQGPYEQYF. CDR3 DNA: TGTGCCAGCAGCTTAAGGGGACAGGGACCCTACGAGCAGTACTTC.

The V and J genes are TRBV27 and TRBJ2-1; TRBD2 agrees at 8 bases. The CDR3 is 15 residues long. J was trimmed by 7 bases and V by 0 bases; bases with no gene match: 5. CDR1 is MNHEY and CDR2 is SMNVEV in the germline V gene (reference sequence). The CDR3 DNA is TGTGCCAGCAGTTTATCGGCAGGGACTAGGAATGAGCAGTTCTTC. It encodes CASSLSAGTRNEQFF.

The chain joins TRBV28 to TRBJ2-5, with 7 bases lining up with TRBD1. Trimming at V came to 6 bases and at J to 5 bases, leaving 9 bases not matched to a gene. Germline assignment: CDR1 MDHEN and CDR2 SYDVKM. The CDR3 runs 14 residues. Here the CDR3 DNA reads TGTGCCAGCAGCTGGGACAGTCTTCGGGAGACCCAGTACTTC. Protein sequence: CASSWDSLRETQYF. The full variable domain, with the rest looked up from reference TRBV28 and TRBJ2-5, is DVKVTQSSRYLVKRTGEKVFLECVQDMDHENMFWYRQDPGLGLRLIYFSYDVKMKEKGDIPEGYSVSREKKERFSLILESASTNQTSMYLCASSWDSLRETQYFGPGTRLLVL.

This clone was seen a single time. This rearrangement joins TRBV7-2 to TRBJ1-6, with a weak D call TRBD1 (6 bases). Germline loops: CDR1 SGHTA, CDR2 FQGNSA. The CDR3 covers 13 residues. V lost 4 bases and J lost 9, with 10 bases in between. Here the CDR3 DNA reads TGTGCCAGCAGCTCCACAGGGATTTCACCCCTCCACTTT. Translated, it gives CASSSTGISPLHF. Full variable domain (rest looked up from reference TRBV7-2 and TRBJ1-6): GAGVSQSPSNKVTEKGKDVELRCDPISGHTALYWYRQSLGQGLEFLIYFQGNSAPDKSGLPSDRFSAERTGGSVSTLTIQRTQQEDSAVYLCASSSTGISPLHFGNGTRLTVT.

The chain uses TRBV6-5 and TRBJ2-5; 7 bases align to TRBD1. The J segment lost 2 bases and the V segment lost 2 bases, leaving 5 bases of the junction unmatched. The CDR3 is 15 residues long. CDR1 and CDR2 (germline): MNHEY, SVGAGI. The CDR3, as DNA: TGTGCCAGCAGTTACCCGGGACAGTCACAAGAGACCCAGTACTTC. Translation: CASSYPGQSQETQYF.

The chain is built from TRBV9 and TRBJ2-4, with D uncertain. Germline lookup yields CDR1 SGDLS and CDR2 YYNGEE. The CDR3 is 14 amino acids. Trimming took 0 bases from V and 8 from J, leaving 12 bases between them. DNA of the CDR3: TGTGCCAGCAGCGTAGCTCAGTTGGGTGACATTCAGTACTTC. Translation: CASSVAQLGDIQYF.

The V call is TRBV7-2, the J call TRBJ1-2; the match to TRBD1 covers 10 bases. Germline assignment: CDR1 SGHTA and CDR2 FQGNSA. The CDR3 is made up of 14 amino acids. Trimming removed 5 bases from V and 4 bases from J; junction bases left unmatched: 4. This chain's CDR3 is CASSPRDRGYGYTF. CDR3 DNA: TGTGCCAGCAGCCCTAGGGACAGGGGCTATGGCTACACCTTC.

Comments on this clone: The same CDR3 also results from other DNA sequences found in this sample. V usage is TRBV7-2 and J usage is TRBJ2-3; D gene ambiguous. The CDR3 extends over 12 amino acids. Germline loops: CDR1 SGHTA, CDR2 FQGNSA. V was pared by 1 base and J by 5 bases, with 4 bases between. As DNA, the CDR3 is TGTGCCAGCAGCTTAGTGGGAGATACGCAGTATTTT. Translation gives CASSLVGDTQYF.

The chain links TRBV11-3 to TRBJ2-1; 9 nucleotides line up with TRBD2. Trimming cost V 4 bases and J 5 bases; bases outside gene matches: 9. Per the germline V gene, CDR1 is SGHNT and CDR2 is YENEEA. The length of the CDR3 is 16 residues. This CDR3 is CASSYTGGTSNNEQFF. CDR3 sequence (DNA): TGTGCCAGCAGCTACACAGGTGGGACTAGCAACAATGAGCAGTTCTTC.

V and J are TRBV5-1 and TRBJ1-2, with D perhaps TRBD1 (6 bases). Per germline, CDR1 SGHRS and CDR2 YFSETQ. The CDR3 spans 15 residues. V was trimmed by 4 bases and J by 2 bases, leaving 15 bases between them. The CDR3 nucleotides read TGCGCCAGCAGCCCACCGCAAACAGGGAACTATGGCTACACCTTC. Protein product: CASSPPQTGNYGYTF.

The genes are TRBV6-1 and TRBJ2-1, with 8 bases aligning to TRBD1. The CDR3 is 15 amino acids. Germline V gene data show CDR1 as MNHNS and CDR2 as SASEGT. V shed 3 bases and J 7 bases; nucleotides not matched to a gene: 8. DNA of the CDR3: TGTGCCAGCAGTGAGGGGGCAGGGGGCTTAAATGAGCAGTTCTTC. Translating it yields CASSEGAGGLNEQFF.

Regarding this clone: Relative to the germline gene, one junction end is altered; a read error may explain this. The chain couples TRBV6-5 to TRBJ1-2, with 10 bases fitting TRBD1. Germline CDR1 and CDR2: MNHEY and SVGAGI. The CDR3 contains 15 residues. Here the CDR3 reads CASSYLTGGGHRVAF. The CDR3 DNA reads TGTGCCAGCAGTTACTTGACAGGGGGCGGACACCGGGTTGCTTTC.

V is TRBV5-1 and J is TRBJ2-7, with D possibly matching TRBD1 (6 bases). The CDR3 covers 14 residues. V dropped 4 bases and J dropped 3 bases, with 14 bases sitting between them. CDR1 is SGHRS, CDR2 YFSETQ, per germline. The CDR3 region is CASSQMTGDYEQYF. In DNA, the CDR3 is TGCGCCAGCAGCCAGATGACAGGTGACTACGAGCAGTACTTC.

This clone was detected only a few times. DNA of the CDR3: TGCAGCGTTGGCTTTGGAGGGGGGACTGAAGCTTTCTTT. It yields the protein CSVGFGGGTEAFF. The chain combines TRBV29-1 with TRBJ1-1, with D possibly being TRBD1 (6 bases). Per the germline V gene, CDR1 is SQVTM and CDR2 is ANQGSEA. Deletions cut 4 bases from V and 5 bases from J, with 14 bases between. This CDR3 spans 13 amino acids.

The chain links TRBV5-1 to TRBJ1-5; perhaps TRBD1 as D (5 bases). Trimming left V 0 bases short and J 6 bases short, with 10 bases between. There are 14 residues in the CDR3. Germline CDR1 is SGHRS and CDR2 is YFSETQ. The CDR3 loop reads CASSLVVGTQPQHF. The DNA for the CDR3 is TGCGCCAGCAGCTTGGTGGTAGGGACTCAGCCCCAGCATTTT. The entire variable domain, with the rest obtained from reference TRBV5-1 and TRBJ1-5, is as follows: KAGVTQTPRYLIKTRGQQVTLSCSPISGHRSVSWYQQTPGQGLQFLFEYFSETQRNKGNFPGRFSGRQFSNSRSEMNVSTLELGDSALYLCASSLVVGTQPQHFGDGTRLSIL.

The gene calls are TRBV5-1 and TRBJ2-5; TRBD1 matches 10 bases. Germline CDR1 is SGHRS and CDR2 is YFSETQ. The V and J ends lost 0 bases and 0 bases, in that order; junction bases with no gene match: 2. This CDR3 is built from 16 residues. Written as DNA, the CDR3 is TGCGCCAGCAGCTTGGGGGGACAGGGGTACCAAGAGACCCAGTACTTC. Its protein is CASSLGGQGYQETQYF.